This is a list of T cell receptor beta chains from one sample in a study of CD8+ T cells in alopecia areata. Sequencing used immunoSEQ multiplex PCR; TCRdb keeps in-frame clones, though not all of them. The repertoire has around 35,000 clones, around 50% of them found once; the top ten carry under 2%. Material: CD4+ Tregs sorted from blood. These receptors came from a human donor with alopecia areata. Both conserved end residues are part of each CDR3. A D gene is named only where the DNA matches it firmly. Not every row has a clone size; where given, it reads once, few, many or a size class.

v_gene,len,abundance,d_gene,j_gene,CDR3nt,CDR3aa
TRBV15,11,.,.,TRBJ1-1,TGTGCCACCAGCAGAGGCGGTGAAGCTTTCTTT,CATSRGGEAFF
TRBV2,15,few,TRBD2,TRBJ2-1,TGTGCCAGCAGAGAGCGGGGGCCAAGATACAATGAGCAGTTCTTC,CASRERGPRYNEQFF
TRBV28,15,medium-sized,.,TRBJ2-1,TGTGCCAGCAGCACACAGGGCCTTTCCTACAATGAGCAGTTCTTC,CASSTQGLSYNEQFF
TRBV29-1,12,.,.,TRBJ1-1,TGCAGCGCGCGAGACATGAACACTGAAGCTTTCTTT,CSARDMNTEAFF
TRBV30,15,.,.,TRBJ1-2,TGTGCCAAGACGTCCGGCAGGGGAACTAACTATGGCTACACCTTC,CAKTSGRGTNYGYTF
TRBV7-6,11,.,.,TRBJ2-7,TGTGCCAGCAGCTCGGCCTACGAGCAGTACTTC,CASSSAYEQYF
TRBV19,13,.,.,TRBJ2-5,TGTGCCAGTAGTATATCCCAGACAGGGACCCAGTACTTC,CASSISQTGTQYF
TRBV13,14,.,.,TRBJ1-2,TGTGCCAGCAGCTTAGAAGGGGCCATGGATGGCTACACCTTC,CASSLEGAMDGYTF
TRBV25-1,15,once,TRBD1,TRBJ1-2,TGTGCCAGCAGTGAACCCGGGACAGTTAGAGGAGGCTACACCTTC,CASSEPGTVRGGYTF
TRBV5-1,17,once,TRBD2,TRBJ2-1,TGCGCCAGCAGCGTAACCCTAGCGGGAGGAAATGACAATGAGCAGTTCTTC,CASSVTLAGGNDNEQFF
TRBV7-2,14,.,.,TRBJ1-5,TGTGCCAGCAACCAGGATCTCAGCAATCAGCCCCAGCATTTT,CASNQDLSNQPQHF
TRBV6-5,14,.,.,TRBJ1-5,TGTGCCAGCAGTTACGGCAGAGCTAATCAGCCCCAGCATTTT,CASSYGRANQPQHF
TRBV6-5,13,.,.,TRBJ1-1,TGTGCCAGCAGTTCACCTTTTAACACTGAAGCTTTCTTT,CASSSPFNTEAFF
TRBV18,15,.,.,TRBJ1-2,TGTGCCAGCTCACCTCGGGACGGCGACAAGTATGGCTACACCTTC,CASSPRDGDKYGYTF
TRBV6-5,15,.,TRBD1,TRBJ2-2,TGTGCCAGCACCCCCGGGTCAGGGGGCACCGGGGAGCTGTTTTTT,CASTPGSGGTGELFF
TRBV2,18,.,.,TRBJ2-3,TGTGCCAGCACTCTCGCGGCCCGAACTTCGTATAGCACAGATACGCAGTATTTT,CASTLAARTSYSTDTQYF
TRBV5-6,15,few,TRBD1,TRBJ2-5,TGTGCCAGCAGCGAAACCGGGACAGGGTTGGAGACCCAGTACTTC,CASSETGTGLETQYF
TRBV7-3,13,once,.,TRBJ2-3,TGTGCCAGCAGCTTAAGGAATCTGGATACGCAGTATTTT,CASSLRNLDTQYF
TRBV5-4,14,few,.,TRBJ2-1,TGTGCCAGCAGCTTGGGGGCGTGGGACAATGAGCAGTTCTTC,CASSLGAWDNEQFF
TRBV7-2,14,few,.,TRBJ1-1,TGTGCCAGCAGCCCTGTGTTTGCGGGGAATGAAGCTTTCTTT,CASSPVFAGNEAFF